These T cell receptor beta chains were read from a single sample in a study of lymphopenia after photon versus proton radiotherapy. Clones were sequenced by immunoSEQ multiplex PCR, and TCRdb holds only the in-frame ones, with some missing. Here the sample spans 40,000 to 55,000 clones, 80% to 95% being singletons. The sample was peripheral blood, taken from a patient treated with photon-based radiotherapy. The receptor source for this set is a woman aged 40-49 years with cholangiocarcinoma. The CDR3 runs from the conserved cysteine through the conserved F or W. Fields, in order: CDR3 protein, CDR3 DNA, CDR3 length, J gene, clone size, D gene, V gene. The D gene is left open where the match is weak. Clone size is shown for a subset of rows, as once, few, many or a class of expanded clone.

CAWRGAGQLLTEAFF | TGTGCCTGGAGAGGCGCGGGACAGCTTCTAACTGAAGCTTTCTTT | 15 | TRBJ1-1 | NA | TRBD1 | TRBV30
CASNGQNNEKLFF | TGTGCCAGCAATGGGCAGAATAATGAAAAACTGTTTTTT | 13 | TRBJ1-4 | NA | NA | TRBV28
CASSEWTGYYGYTF | TGTGCCAGCAGTGAGTGGACAGGGTACTATGGCTACACCTTC | 14 | TRBJ1-2 | NA | TRBD1 | TRBV6-1
CASSVGPSATDTQYF | TGTGCCAGCAGCGTAGGACCTAGCGCCACAGATACGCAGTATTTT | 15 | TRBJ2-3 | NA | NA | TRBV9
CASSIGESSYNEQFF | TGTGCCAGTAGTATCGGGGAAAGCTCCTACAATGAGCAGTTCTTC | 15 | TRBJ2-1 | NA | NA | TRBV19
CASSSGTSSMGELFF | TGCGCCAGCAGCTCCGGGACTAGCAGTATGGGGGAGCTGTTTTTT | 15 | TRBJ2-2 | NA | TRBD2 | TRBV10-2
CASSSGTGRFDDGYTF | TGTGCCAGCAGCTCCGGGACAGGGCGGTTCGATGATGGCTACACCTTC | 16 | TRBJ1-2 | NA | TRBD1 | TRBV5-6
CAWSGFRRDGYTF | TGTGCCTGGAGTGGTTTCAGGCGGGATGGCTACACCTTC | 13 | TRBJ1-2 | NA | NA | TRBV30
CASSLQGVGELFF | TGTGCCAGCAGCCTCCAGGGGGTCGGGGAGCTGTTTTTT | 13 | TRBJ2-2 | NA | TRBD1 | TRBV9
CAWSRTGGNTEAFF | TGTGCCTGGAGCCGGACAGGAGGGAACACTGAAGCTTTCTTT | 14 | TRBJ1-1 | NA | TRBD1 | TRBV30
CASSSETSGSSYEQYF | TGTGCCAGCAGTTCGGAGACTAGCGGTAGCTCCTACGAGCAGTACTTC | 16 | TRBJ2-7 | NA | TRBD2 | TRBV2
CASSQDGLAKNIQYF | TGCGCCAGCAGCCAAGATGGACTAGCCAAAAACATTCAGTACTTC | 15 | TRBJ2-4 | NA | NA | TRBV4-3
CASSLTGTGSSEAFF | TGTGCCAGCAGCTTAACCGGGACAGGGTCGTCTGAAGCTTTCTTT | 15 | TRBJ1-1 | NA | TRBD1 | TRBV7-3
CASSYPPDQFPYGYTF | TGTGCCAGTAGTTATCCACCGGACCAGTTCCCCTATGGCTACACCTTC | 16 | TRBJ1-2 | NA | NA | TRBV19
CASSEGGVNTEAFF | TGTGCCAGCAGTGAAGGGGGGGTGAACACTGAAGCTTTCTTT | 14 | TRBJ1-1 | NA | NA | TRBV2
CASSESGRTYEQYF | TGTGCCAGCAGTGAATCAGGCCGAACCTACGAGCAGTACTTC | 14 | TRBJ2-7 | NA | NA | TRBV25-1
CASSDWEADIQYF | TGTGCCAGCTCCGATTGGGAGGCGGACATTCAGTACTTC | 13 | TRBJ2-4 | NA | NA | TRBV27
CASSLEGSLPGYTF | TGCGCCAGCAGCCTGGAGGGCAGTCTTCCTGGCTACACCTTC | 14 | TRBJ1-2 | NA | NA | TRBV5-1
CASSPRAGMEAGGNYEQYF | TGTGCCAGCTCACCAAGGGCAGGGATGGAAGCGGGAGGGAACTACGAGCAGTACTTC | 19 | TRBJ2-7 | NA | TRBD2 | TRBV18
CASSQEEGFETQYF | TGTGCCAGCAGCCAAGAAGAAGGATTCGAGACCCAGTACTTC | 14 | TRBJ2-5 | once | NA | TRBV11-2
CSKMTPGQGTDTQYF | TGCAGCAAAATGACTCCGGGACAGGGCACAGATACGCAGTATTTT | 15 | TRBJ2-3 | NA | TRBD1 | TRBV29-1
CASSMPGHGGNQPQHF | TGTGCCAGCAGTATGCCGGGACACGGGGGAAATCAGCCCCAGCATTTT | 16 | TRBJ1-5 | NA | NA | TRBV2
CASSTGTATYEQYF | TGTGCCAGCAGTACGGGGACAGCCACCTACGAGCAGTACTTC | 14 | TRBJ2-7 | NA | TRBD1 | TRBV6-1
CASSPSNSYEQYF | TGCGCCAGCAGCCCATCAAACTCCTACGAGCAGTACTTC | 13 | TRBJ2-7 | NA | NA | TRBV5-1
CASSYGQGAGAPLHF | TGTGCCAGCAGTTACGGACAGGGGGCAGGTGCACCCCTCCACTTT | 15 | TRBJ1-6 | NA | TRBD1 | TRBV6-5
CASTRGRGGYYEQYF | TGTGCCAGCACCCGAGGGAGGGGCGGCTACTACGAGCAGTACTTC | 15 | TRBJ2-7 | few | TRBD2 | TRBV7-8
CASSLGSYNSPLHF | TGTGCCAGCAGCTTAGGCAGCTATAATTCACCCCTCCACTTT | 14 | TRBJ1-6 | NA | NA | TRBV7-9
CAWSEGSHTEAFF | TGTGCCTGGAGTGAGGGCTCGCACACTGAAGCTTTCTTT | 13 | TRBJ1-1 | NA | NA | TRBV30
CASSTLLSRQRGQPQHF | TGTGCCAGTAGTACCCTACTGTCAAGACAAAGGGGACAGCCCCAGCATTTT | 17 | TRBJ1-5 | NA | NA | TRBV19
CASSLDRSYGTDNSPLHF | TGTGCCAGCAGCTTAGATCGGTCTTACGGGACGGATAATTCACCCCTCCACTTT | 18 | TRBJ1-6 | NA | NA | TRBV11-1
CATESGGSEAFF | TGTGCCACGGAATCAGGGGGCTCTGAAGCTTTCTTT | 12 | TRBJ1-1 | NA | TRBD1 | TRBV6-6
CASRSGSSYNEQFF | TGTGCCAGCAGGAGCGGGAGCTCCTACAATGAGCAGTTCTTC | 14 | TRBJ2-1 | NA | TRBD2 | TRBV27
CAARGDTEAFF | TGTGCCGCAAGGGGGGACACTGAAGCTTTCTTT | 11 | TRBJ1-1 | NA | NA | TRBV10-3
CASSYGMEVGGNEQFF | TGTGCCAGCAGCTACGGGATGGAAGTAGGGGGGAATGAGCAGTTCTTC | 16 | TRBJ2-1 | NA | NA | TRBV5-4
CASSFSRGRASSSTDTQYF | TGTGCCAGCAGCTTTTCCAGGGGGCGGGCCTCCTCCAGCACAGATACGCAGTATTTT | 19 | TRBJ2-3 | once | TRBD1 | TRBV5-4
CASSGQSSGNTIYF | TGTGCCAGCAGCGGACAGAGCTCTGGAAACACCATATATTTT | 14 | TRBJ1-3 | once | NA | TRBV6-6
CAISPPEVGRSEAFF | TGTGCCATCAGCCCACCCGAAGTCGGTAGATCTGAAGCTTTCTTT | 15 | TRBJ1-1 | NA | NA | TRBV10-3
CASSRRTGQTLAGANVLTF | TGTGCCAGCAGTCGTAGAACTGGACAGACCCTGGCTGGGGCCAACGTCCTGACTTTC | 19 | TRBJ2-6 | NA | NA | TRBV27
CSVEQNLGTEAFF | TGCAGCGTTGAACAAAACCTAGGGACTGAAGCTTTCTTT | 13 | TRBJ1-1 | NA | NA | TRBV29-1
CSVDSGRGNEQYF | TGCAGCGTGGATAGCGGGAGGGGGAACGAGCAGTACTTC | 13 | TRBJ2-7 | NA | TRBD2 | TRBV29-1